One sample yielded the 10 T cell receptor beta chains listed below, sequenced in a study of shared clonotypes between healthy human individuals. The assay was immunoSEQ multiplex PCR, and TCRdb's table has in-frame clones only and misses some. The sample yields roughly 2.5 million clones, roughly nine tenths seen once. Sequencing input: naive CD4+ T cells sorted from blood. Regarding subset: CD45RA+ positively selected. These receptors originate from a young man in good health.

The rearrangement joins TRBV2 to TRBJ1-5; TRBD1 aligns across 9 bases. Trimming cost V 5 bases and J 7 bases; bases outside gene matches: 6. The CDR3 spans 14 residues. CDR1 and CDR2 (germline): SNHLY, FYNNEI. CDR3 protein: CASSLQGAGQPQHF. The CDR3 DNA reads TGTGCCAGCAGTCTACAGGGGGCAGGGCAGCCCCAGCATTTT.

This rearrangement joins TRBV5-1 to TRBJ1-2, with 7 bases lining up with TRBD1. Germline trimming cut 4 bases from V and 0 bases from J; bases unmatched to any gene: 9. Germline CDR1 reads SGHRS; CDR2 reads YFSETQ. The CDR3 is made up of 16 amino acids. The CDR3 DNA reads TGCGCCAGCAGCCCGGAGTTAAGGGGGCCTAACTATGGCTACACCTTC. Amino acid sequence: CASSPELRGPNYGYTF.

The rearrangement uses TRBV6-5 and TRBJ1-6; 10 nucleotides align to TRBD1. The trim removed 3 bases at V and 10 bases at J, leaving 9 bases unmatched. The V gene's germline CDR1 is MNHEY and CDR2 SVGAGI. The CDR3 is made up of 16 amino acids. The CDR3 is CASSYSRDRGSSPLHF. The CDR3 DNA follows: TGTGCCAGCAGTTATTCCCGGGACAGGGGATCGTCACCCCTCCACTTT.

The CDR3 coding sequence is TGTGCCAGCAGGCTGGACAGGGCCGGCACTGAAGCTTTCTTT. Encoded protein: CASRLDRAGTEAFF. The chain couples TRBV6-6 to TRBJ1-1; 8 bases fit TRBD1. Germline assignment: CDR1 MNHNY and CDR2 SVGAGI (reference sequence). The V gene end was trimmed by 6 bases and the J gene end by 4 bases; junction bases not matched to a gene: 7. This CDR3 spans 14 amino acids.

This clone was seen just once. The chain recombines TRBV4-2 with TRBJ2-7; unclear D gene. The CDR3 is 16 residues long. CDR1 and CDR2 from the germline V gene are LGHNA and YNFKEQ. V was pared by 0 bases and J by 0 bases, with 12 bases between. The CDR3 spells CASSQEVGGVSYEQYF. The CDR3 DNA is TGTGCCAGCAGCCAAGAGGTGGGCGGAGTCTCCTACGAGCAGTACTTC.

The chain employs TRBV10-3 and TRBJ2-1, with TRBD1 as a possible D gene (6 bases). The germline V gene has CDR1 ENHRY and CDR2 SYGVKD. V lost 7 bases to trimming and J lost 0 bases, with 13 bases between them. There are 15 residues in the CDR3. CDR3 amino acids: CAITEQGTSYNEQFF. DNA of the CDR3: TGTGCCATCACCGAGCAGGGGACCTCCTACAATGAGCAGTTCTTC.

This clone was observed a handful of times. The V and J genes are TRBV7-2 and TRBJ1-5, with D perhaps TRBD1 (5 bases). Trimming pared 8 bases from V and 1 base from J, leaving 15 bases between. Per germline, CDR1 SGHTA and CDR2 FQGNSA. CDR3 size: 15 residues. The CDR3 nucleotides read TGTGCCAGCGGATCCCGGGGCAACAGCAATCAGCCCCAGCATTTT. It codes for CASGSRGNSNQPQHF.

The chain couples TRBV28 to TRBJ2-5; D is perhaps TRBD2 (5 bases). This CDR3 contains 13 residues. Trimming removed 9 bases at V and 0 bases at J, with 11 bases between. Looked up from germline, CDR1 is MDHEN and CDR2 is SYDVKM. The CDR3 bases are TGTGCCAGTCACCGGGGAAACCAAGAGACCCAGTACTTC. This gives the protein CASHRGNQETQYF.

This clone was seen only a few times. Other DNA sequences in this specimen translate into the identical CDR3. The chain couples TRBV10-2 to TRBJ2-5; TRBD2 agrees at 11 bases. CDR1 is WSHSY, CDR2 SAAADI, per germline. V dropped 0 bases and J dropped 3; count of bases not matched to a gene: 0. The CDR3 is made up of 15 amino acids. CDR3: CASSESGLAEETQYF. The CDR3 nucleotides are TGCGCCAGCAGTGAGTCGGGACTAGCGGAAGAGACCCAGTACTTC.

Comment on this clone: Other nucleotide sequences from this sample produce the same CDR3. This sequence joins TRBV7-2 and TRBJ1-2; 7 bases fit TRBD1. The CDR3 sequence is 14 residues long. With 1 base clipped from V and 3 bases from J, the junction kept 2 bases outside the gene matches. The germline gives CDR1 SGHTA, CDR2 FQGNSA. This chain's CDR3 is CASSLGTGDYGYTF. In nucleotides, the CDR3 is TGTGCCAGCAGCTTAGGGACAGGCGACTATGGCTACACCTTC.